This record covers a single T cell receptor (beta chain). Its antigen is currently unknown. This specimen comes from a study of OX40 agonist ivuxolimab in advanced cancers. Overall study results and limits: CD4+ and CD8+ blood T cells expanded clonally by week 6 at 0.1 to 3.0 mg/kg. The expanded peripheral T cells' antigen specificity was not determined.

CDR1 is SGHAT, CDR2 FQDESV, per germline (reference sequence). The CDR3 is 14 amino acids. The germline V and J ends were trimmed by 5 bases and 5 bases, with 16 bases remaining between them. The assay was immunoSEQ multiplex PCR, and TCRdb's table has in-frame clones only and misses some. This sample has 45,000 to 55,000 clones, with 94% found just once. With autoimmune disease history or systemic immunosuppression, patients were excluded. The sample was CD4+ or CD8+ T cells sorted from blood, taken in a trial of the OX40 agonist ivuxolimab. The clonotype comes from an adult with an advanced solid tumor such as melanoma, head and neck, liver or kidney cancer. V is TRBV11-1 and J is TRBJ2-7; D gene uncertain. CDR3 nucleotide sequence: TGTGCCAGCAGCCCTGGTTGGGGATTCAACGAGCAGTACTTC. Residues: CASSPGWGFNEQYF.